This TCR beta chain is drawn from a study of OX40 agonist ivuxolimab in advanced cancers. About the study as a whole: Ivuxolimab, which targeted the costimulatory receptor OX40 (CD134), was an agonistic, fully human IgG2 monoclonal antibody. Intravenous ivuxolimab was administered to patients every 2 weeks at six dose levels: 0.01, 0.1, 0.3, 1.5, 3 and 10 mg/kg. Of the 50 to 55 dose-escalation patients, hepatocellular carcinoma was present in about 19, melanoma in roughly 15, renal cell carcinoma in 9 and head and neck cancer in 9. The dose-escalation cohort was over 70% male with a mean age of about 58 years, ranging from roughly 20 to 80. Prior anti-PD-1, anti-PD-L1 or anti-CTLA-4 therapy was permitted, and checkpoint inhibitors had been received by under 50% of dose-escalation patients. Partial responses occurred in three dose-escalation patients, of whom one had hepatocellular carcinoma and two had cutaneous melanoma. Peripheral TCRbeta sequencing aimed to test whether ivuxolimab altered TCR sequence diversity and caused clonal T-cell expansion. The paper describes the monotherapy dose-escalation part (N ≈ 50 patients) of the phase I trial of ivuxolimab. Study-level results and caveats: In partial responders in the 0.1-3.0 mg/kg groups, normalized peripheral clonal expansion was found to be among the lowest, especially among CD8+ T cells. On average, CD8+ T cells showed more expanded clones than CD4+ T cells after ivuxolimab. Low levels of normalized T-cell clonal expansion were also seen in some patients who did not respond. The antigen specificity of the clonally expanded peripheral T cells was not determined. Clonal expansion of both CD4+ and CD8+ blood T cells was observed from baseline to week 6 at doses 0.1 to 3.0 mg/kg.

The trial excluded patients who had a history of autoimmune disease or who were on systemic immunosuppression. In every dose cohort, peripheral blood was drawn for TCR sequencing at baseline, cycle 4 day 1, and cycle 7 day 1. Samples were obtained from an open-label, multicenter, first-in-human phase I dose-escalation trial of ivuxolimab. The trial enrolled adults with locally advanced or metastatic head and neck squamous cell, hepatocellular, melanoma or renal cell carcinoma. CD4+ and CD8+ T cells were sorted separately from peripheral blood before TCR sequencing. To sequence the TCRbeta CDR3 region, genomic DNA was isolated from the sorted cells. TCRbeta CDR3 regions were sequenced using the immunoSEQ Assay. What TCRdb holds here is the immuneACCESS table cut down to in-frame rearrangements. Part of the clones is not present; checked against another copy, under half of the missing clones reflect an unresolved V gene, and the others are unexplained. The sample records tens of thousands of clones, approximately 80% of which are singletons. Clones ranked in the top ten supply around 2% of the sample.

Comment on this clone: The target of this receptor is not known. No qualities accompany the bases; no much larger clone lies one base away.

Reading from cysteine to phenylalanine, the CDR3 counts 15 amino acids. CDR3 DNA is the only sequence kept; it has 45 bases, read in frame from the first base. The germline V gene sets CDR1 to MNHNS and CDR2 to SASEGT. V drops 5 bases and J drops 0 bases, leaving 13 bases in between. Recombination connected TRBV6-1 to TRBJ1-2; no D gene is confidently identified. Sequenced material: CD4+ or CD8+ T cells sorted from blood, taken in a trial of the OX40 agonist ivuxolimab. The source of this sequence is an adult with an advanced solid tumor such as melanoma, head and neck, liver or kidney cancer. The CDR3 sequence is CASSSNVGANYGYTF. The DNA sequence follows: TGTGCCAGCAGTAGTAACGTTGGGGCTAACTATGGCTACACCTTC.